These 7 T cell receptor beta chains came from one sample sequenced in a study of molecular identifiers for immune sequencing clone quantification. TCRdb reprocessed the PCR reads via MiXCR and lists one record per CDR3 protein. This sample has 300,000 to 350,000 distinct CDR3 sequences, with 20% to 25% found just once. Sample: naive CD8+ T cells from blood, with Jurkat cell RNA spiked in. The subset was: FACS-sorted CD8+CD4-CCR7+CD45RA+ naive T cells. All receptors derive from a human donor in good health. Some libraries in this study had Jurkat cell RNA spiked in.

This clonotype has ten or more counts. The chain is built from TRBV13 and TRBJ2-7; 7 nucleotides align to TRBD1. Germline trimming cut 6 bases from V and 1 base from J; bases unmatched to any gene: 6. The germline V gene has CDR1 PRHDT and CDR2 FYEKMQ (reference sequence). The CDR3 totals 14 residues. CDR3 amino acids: CASRIQGSSYEQYF. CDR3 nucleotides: TGTGCCAGCAGGATACAGGGGAGTTCCTACGAGCAGTACTTC. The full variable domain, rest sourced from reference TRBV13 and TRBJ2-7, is AAGVIQSPRHLIKEKRETATLKCYPIPRHDTVYWYQQGPGQDPQFLISFYEKMQSDKGSIPDRFSAQQFSDYHSELNMSSLELGDSALYFCASRIQGSSYEQYFGPGTRLTVT.

The CDR3 loop is CASSLFWVQGGKLFF. For the CDR3, the DNA is TGTGCCAGCAGTTTATTTTGGGTCCAAGGGGGAAAACTGTTTTTT. This chain links TRBV27 with TRBJ1-4, with a weak D call TRBD1 (6 bases). The length of the CDR3 is 15 residues. The germline V and J ends were trimmed by 1 base and 10 bases, with 16 bases remaining between them. CDR1 is MNHEY and CDR2 is SMNVEV in the germline V gene (reference sequence).

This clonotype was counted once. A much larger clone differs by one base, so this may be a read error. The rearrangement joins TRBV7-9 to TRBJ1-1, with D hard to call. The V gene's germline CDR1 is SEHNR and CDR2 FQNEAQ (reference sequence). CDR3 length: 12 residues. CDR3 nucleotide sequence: TGTGCCGGCAGCTTAGTGCAGAATGAAGCTTTCTTT. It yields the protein CAGSLVQNEAFF.

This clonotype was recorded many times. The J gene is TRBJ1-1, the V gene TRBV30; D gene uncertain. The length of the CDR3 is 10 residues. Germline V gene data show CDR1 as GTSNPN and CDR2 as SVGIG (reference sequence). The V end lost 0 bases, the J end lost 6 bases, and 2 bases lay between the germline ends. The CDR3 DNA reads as TGTGCCTGGAGTGTCGCTGAAGCTTTCTTT. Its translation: CAWSVAEAFF.

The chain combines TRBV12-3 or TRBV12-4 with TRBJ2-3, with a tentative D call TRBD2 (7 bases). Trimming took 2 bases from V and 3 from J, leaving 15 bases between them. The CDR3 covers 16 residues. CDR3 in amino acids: CASSLTGGALTDTQYF. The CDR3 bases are TGTGCCAGCAGTTTAACGGGGGGCGCATTGACAGATACGCAGTATTTT.

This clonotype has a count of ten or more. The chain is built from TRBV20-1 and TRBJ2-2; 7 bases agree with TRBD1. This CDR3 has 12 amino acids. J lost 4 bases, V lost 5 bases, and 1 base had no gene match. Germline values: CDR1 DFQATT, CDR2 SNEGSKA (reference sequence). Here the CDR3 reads CSAPGGTGELFF. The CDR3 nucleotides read TGCAGTGCTCCAGGGGGCACCGGGGAGCTGTTTTTT.

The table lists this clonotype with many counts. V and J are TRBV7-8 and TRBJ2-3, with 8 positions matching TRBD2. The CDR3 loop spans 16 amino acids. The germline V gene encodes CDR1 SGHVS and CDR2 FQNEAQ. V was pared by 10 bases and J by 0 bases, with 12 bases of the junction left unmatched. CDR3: CATIRGGRPSTDTQYF. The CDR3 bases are TGTGCCACCATCCGGGGCGGGAGGCCTAGCACAGATACGCAGTATTTT.